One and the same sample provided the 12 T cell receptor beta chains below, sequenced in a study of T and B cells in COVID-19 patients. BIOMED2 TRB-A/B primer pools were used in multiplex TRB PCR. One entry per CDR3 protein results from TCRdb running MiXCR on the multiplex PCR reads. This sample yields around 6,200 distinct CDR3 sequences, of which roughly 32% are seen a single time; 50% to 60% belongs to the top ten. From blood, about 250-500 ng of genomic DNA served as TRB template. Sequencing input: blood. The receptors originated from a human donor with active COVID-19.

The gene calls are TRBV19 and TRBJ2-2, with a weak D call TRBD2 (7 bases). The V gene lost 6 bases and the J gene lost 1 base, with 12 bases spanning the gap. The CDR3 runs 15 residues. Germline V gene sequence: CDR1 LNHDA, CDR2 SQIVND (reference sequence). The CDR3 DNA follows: TGTGCCAGTAGAGGGGGGGGCGGGAACACCGGGGAGCTGTTTTTT. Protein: CASRGGGGNTGELFF.

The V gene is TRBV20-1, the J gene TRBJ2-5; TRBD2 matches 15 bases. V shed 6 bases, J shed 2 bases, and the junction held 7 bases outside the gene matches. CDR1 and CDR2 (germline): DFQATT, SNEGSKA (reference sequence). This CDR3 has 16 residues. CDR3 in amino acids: CSASGLAGGFQETQYF. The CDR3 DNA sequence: TGCAGTGCCTCCGGACTAGCGGGAGGGTTTCAAGAGACCCAGTACTTC.

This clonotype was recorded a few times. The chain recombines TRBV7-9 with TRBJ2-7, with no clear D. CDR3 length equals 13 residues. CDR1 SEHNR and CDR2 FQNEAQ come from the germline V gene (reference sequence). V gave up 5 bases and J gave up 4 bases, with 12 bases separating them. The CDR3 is CASSREVAYEQYF. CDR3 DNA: TGTGCCAGCAGCCGAGAGGTGGCTTACGAGCAGTACTTC.

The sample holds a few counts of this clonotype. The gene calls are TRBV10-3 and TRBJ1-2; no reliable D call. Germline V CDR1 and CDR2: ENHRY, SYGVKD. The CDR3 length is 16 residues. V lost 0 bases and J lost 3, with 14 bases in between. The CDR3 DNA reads TGTGCCATCAGTGAGTCGAGAGGGAGAAGAGACTATGGCTACACCTTC. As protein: CAISESRGRRDYGYTF.

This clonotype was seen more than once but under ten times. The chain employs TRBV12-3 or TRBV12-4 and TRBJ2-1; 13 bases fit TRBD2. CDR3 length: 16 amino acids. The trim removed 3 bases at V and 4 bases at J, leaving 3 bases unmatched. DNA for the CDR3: TGTGCCAGCAGTTTTGGACTAGCGGGAGTTTACAATGAGCAGTTCTTC. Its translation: CASSFGLAGVYNEQFF.

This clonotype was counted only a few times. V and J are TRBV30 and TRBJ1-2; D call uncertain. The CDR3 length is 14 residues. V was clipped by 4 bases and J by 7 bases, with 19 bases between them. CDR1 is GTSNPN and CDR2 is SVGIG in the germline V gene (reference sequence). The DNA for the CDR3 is TGTGCCTGGATAAAAGCCTCTGGTTGGGGTGGCTACACCTTC. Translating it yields CAWIKASGWGGYTF.

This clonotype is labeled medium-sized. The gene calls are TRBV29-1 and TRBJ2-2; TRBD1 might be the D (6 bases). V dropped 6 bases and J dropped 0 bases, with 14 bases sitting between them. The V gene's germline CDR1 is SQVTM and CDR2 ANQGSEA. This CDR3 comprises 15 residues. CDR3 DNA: TGCAGCGTCGTACAGGGTTCTACGAACACCGGGGAGCTGTTTTTT. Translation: CSVVQGSTNTGELFF.

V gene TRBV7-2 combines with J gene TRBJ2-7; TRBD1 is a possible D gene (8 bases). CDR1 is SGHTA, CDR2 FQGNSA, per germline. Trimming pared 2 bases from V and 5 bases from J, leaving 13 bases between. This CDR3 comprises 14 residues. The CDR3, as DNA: TGTGCCAGCAGCTTAAGGACAGGGAGGGACGAGCAGTACTTC. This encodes CASSLRTGRDEQYF.

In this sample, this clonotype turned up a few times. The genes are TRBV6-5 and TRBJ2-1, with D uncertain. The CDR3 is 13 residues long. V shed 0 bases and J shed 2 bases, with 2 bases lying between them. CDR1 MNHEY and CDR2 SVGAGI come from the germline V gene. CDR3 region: CASSYSTYNEQFF. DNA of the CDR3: TGTGCCAGCAGTTACTCTACCTACAATGAGCAGTTCTTC.

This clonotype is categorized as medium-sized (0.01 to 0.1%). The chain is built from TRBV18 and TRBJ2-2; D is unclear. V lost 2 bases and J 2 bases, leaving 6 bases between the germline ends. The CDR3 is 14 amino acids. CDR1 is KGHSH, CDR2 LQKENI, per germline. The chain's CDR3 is CASSPWANTGELFF. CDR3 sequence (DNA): TGTGCCAGCTCACCATGGGCAAACACCGGGGAGCTGTTTTTT.

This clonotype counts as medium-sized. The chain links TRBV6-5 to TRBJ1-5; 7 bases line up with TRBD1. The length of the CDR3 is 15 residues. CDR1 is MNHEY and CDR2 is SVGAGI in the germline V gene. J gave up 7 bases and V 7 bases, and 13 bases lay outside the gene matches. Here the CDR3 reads CASTGGAGGGQPQHF. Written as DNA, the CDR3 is TGTGCCAGCACCGGGGGCGCAGGGGGGGGACAGCCCCAGCATTTT.

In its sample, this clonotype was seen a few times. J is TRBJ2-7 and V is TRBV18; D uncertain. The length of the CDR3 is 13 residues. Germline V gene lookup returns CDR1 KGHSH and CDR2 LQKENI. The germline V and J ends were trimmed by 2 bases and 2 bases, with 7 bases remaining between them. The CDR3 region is CASSPGRTYEQYF. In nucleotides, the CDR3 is TGTGCCAGCTCACCAGGACGGACCTACGAGCAGTACTTC. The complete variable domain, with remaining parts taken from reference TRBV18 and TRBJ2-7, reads NAGVMQNPRHLVRRRGQEARLRCSPMKGHSHVYWYRQLPEEGLKFMVYLQKENIIDESGMPKERFSAEFPKEGPSILRIQQVVRGDSAAYFCASSPGRTYEQYFGPGTRLTVT.